This entry describes one T cell receptor beta chain. This sample is drawn from a study of T cell changes during pregnancy in multiple sclerosis. This CDR3 contains 15 residues. Trimming cost V 6 bases and J 4 bases; bases outside gene matches: 5. CDR1 is SGHTA, CDR2 FQGNSA, per germline. The method was immunoSEQ multiplex PCR; TCRdb's version includes in-frame clones alone and lacks a portion of them. The sample consists of approximately 74,000 clones, 85% to 95% of them appearing once. This clonotype originated in a female donor with multiple sclerosis, enrolled in a pregnancy study. The chain joins TRBV7-2 to TRBJ2-5, with 13 bases lining up with TRBD2. This sample comprised peripheral blood, obtained before pregnancy. DNA for the CDR3: TGTGCCAGCAGATTTGGACTAGCGGGAGCAGAGACCCAGTACTTC. Its translation is CASRFGLAGAETQYF. Using reference TRBV7-2 and TRBJ2-5 for the parts outside the CDR3, the full variable domain is GAGVSQSPSNKVTEKGKDVELRCDPISGHTALYWYRQSLGQGLEFLIYFQGNSAPDKSGLPSDRFSAERTGGSVSTLTIQRTQQEDSAVYLCASRFGLAGAETQYFGPGTRLLVL.